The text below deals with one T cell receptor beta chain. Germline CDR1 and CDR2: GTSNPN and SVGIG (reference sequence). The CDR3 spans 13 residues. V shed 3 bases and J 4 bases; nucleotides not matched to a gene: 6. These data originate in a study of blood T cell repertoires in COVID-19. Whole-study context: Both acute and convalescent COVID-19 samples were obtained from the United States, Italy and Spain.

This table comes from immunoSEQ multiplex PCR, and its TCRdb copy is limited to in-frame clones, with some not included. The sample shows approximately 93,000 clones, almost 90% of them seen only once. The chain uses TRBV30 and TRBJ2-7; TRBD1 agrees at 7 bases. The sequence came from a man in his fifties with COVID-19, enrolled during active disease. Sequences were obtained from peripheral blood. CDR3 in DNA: TGTGCCTGGAGGCCGAGGGGGCCTTACGAGCAGTACTTC. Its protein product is CAWRPRGPYEQYF.